The 12 T cell receptor beta chains below come from one sample, sequenced in a study of T cell repertoires in cytomegalovirus infection (dated by TCRdb to the late 2010s). What this sample's treatment or condition label stands for: in vitro stimulation with specific CMV peptide epitopes to enrich CMV-specific T cells. The sequencer was an Illumina HiSeq 1500. TCRdb passed the public sequencing reads through fastp at Q25 and MiXCR, retaining productive beta sequences. Identical CDR3 protein sequences are pooled into one entry, listed with their most common genes and DNA. Recorded for this sample are about 570,000 distinct CDR3 sequences; under 45% of them occurred a single time. The ten largest clones represent over 45% of the sample. No antigen has been identified for these receptors. This specimen consisted of cultured PBMCs, obtained from culture after CMV antigen stimulation. The receptors were sampled from a human donor in good health (CMV status not recorded). Some clones in this sample may be carry-over from other donors' samples.

This clonotype turned up a few times. The chain carries TRBV7-9 and TRBJ1-5; D unresolved. The CDR3 covers 14 residues. The germline gives CDR1 SEHNR, CDR2 FQNEAQ (reference sequence). The ends were cut back, 3 bases at V and 5 bases at J, with 11 bases in the middle. The CDR3 DNA reads TGTGCCAGCAGCTTTGTTGGCCGTCATCAGCCCCAGCATTTT. Residues: CASSFVGRHQPQHF. The full variable domain, in which reference TRBV7-9 and TRBJ1-5 provide the parts outside the CDR3, is DTGVSQNPRHKITKRGQNVTFRCDPISEHNRLYWYRQTLGQGPEFLTYFQNEAQLEKSRLLSDRFSAERPKGSFSTLEIQRTEQGDSAMYLCASSFVGRHQPQHFGDGTRLSIL.

This chain links TRBV7-2 with TRBJ2-1; no reliable D call. Germline CDR1 SGHTA, CDR2 FQGNSA. This CDR3 has 12 amino acids. The V gene lost 8 bases and the J gene lost 8 bases, with 13 bases spanning the gap. CDR3 sequence (DNA): TGTGCCAGCTCCCCCTTCTGGGATGAGCAGTTCTTC. Residues: CASSPFWDEQFF.

This clonotype has just a few counts. The chain links TRBV7-2 to TRBJ1-2; 8 bases are shared with TRBD1. V lost 5 bases to trimming and J lost 5 bases; unmatched junction nucleotides: 10. Germline CDR1 and CDR2: SGHTA and FQGNSA. CDR3 length: 15 residues. The CDR3 DNA reads as TGTGCCAGCAGCCAAGGACAGGGCTCAATATATGGCTACACCTTC. It specifies CASSQGQGSIYGYTF. Variable domain in full (rest from reference TRBV7-2 and TRBJ1-2): GAGVSQSPSNKVTEKGKDVELRCDPISGHTALYWYRQSLGQGLEFLIYFQGNSAPDKSGLPSDRFSAERTGGSVSTLTIQRTQQEDSAVYLCASSQGQGSIYGYTFGSGTRLTVV.

There are a few counts of this clonotype. The chain uses TRBV19 and TRBJ1-1; possible D gene TRBD1, 6 bases. The CDR3 is made up of 16 amino acids. Germline lookup yields CDR1 LNHDA and CDR2 SQIVND (reference sequence). V was cut by 10 bases and J by 0 bases, with 21 bases left in between. CDR3 loop: CAKALEGDYMNTEAFF. The CDR3 DNA reads as TGTGCCAAAGCTTTGGAGGGGGACTATATGAACACTGAAGCTTTCTTT.

This clonotype has at least ten counts. The genes are TRBV7-2 and TRBJ2-2; D uncertain. The CDR3 consists of 15 residues. V was pared by 2 bases and J by 0 bases, with 7 bases between. Germline lookup yields CDR1 SGHTA and CDR2 FQGNSA. The DNA for the CDR3 is TGTGCCAGCAGCTTATTAGGGCCGAACACCGGGGAGCTGTTTTTT. Residues: CASSLLGPNTGELFF.

The chain links TRBV7-2 to TRBJ2-3; D possibly corresponds to TRBD1 (6 bases). CDR1 and CDR2 from the germline V gene are SGHTA and FQGNSA. The CDR3 runs to 16 residues. Trimming took 7 bases from V and 2 from J, leaving 19 bases between them. The chain's CDR3 is CASNTLGGSTTDTQYF. The CDR3 coding sequence is TGTGCCAGCAACACTCTAGGGGGATCGACCACAGATACGCAGTATTTT.

This clonotype is termed medium-sized. V is TRBV7-9 and J is TRBJ2-5; tentative D call: TRBD2 (5 bases). Per the germline V gene, CDR1 is SEHNR and CDR2 is FQNEAQ (reference sequence). The CDR3 is 14 residues long. The germline V and J ends were trimmed by 3 bases and 6 bases, with 14 bases remaining between them. The CDR3 here is CASSFGEGRKTQYF. In nucleotides, the CDR3 is TGTGCCAGCAGCTTCGGGGAAGGGAGAAAGACCCAGTACTTC.

The DNA for the CDR3 is TGTGCCAGCAGCTTGGCCCCCGGCCCCCCGGGAGCCCAAGAGACCCAGTACTTC. This encodes CASSLAPGPPGAQETQYF. This chain joins TRBV7-8 and TRBJ2-5; a weak D match, TRBD2 (6 bases). Germline CDR1 is SGHVS and CDR2 is FQNEAQ. The CDR3 is 18 amino acids. Trimming took off 3 bases at V and 1 base at J, with 21 bases between the two ends.

J is TRBJ2-3 and V is TRBV20-1; D is uncertain. CDR1 is DFQATT, CDR2 SNEGSKA, per germline (reference sequence). Trimming stripped 5 bases from V and 1 base from J, with 19 bases between. The CDR3 is 16 residues long. The CDR3 nucleotides read TGCAGTGCTTCTCAAGCCTCGGGTGTTGGCACAGATACGCAGTATTTT. This sequence encodes CSASQASGVGTDTQYF.

The sample holds a few counts of this clonotype. V is TRBV7-2 and J is TRBJ2-5; 16 bases agree with TRBD2. The trim removed 5 bases at V and 7 bases at J, leaving 7 bases unmatched. Per germline, CDR1 SGHTA and CDR2 FQGNSA. The length of the CDR3 is 16 residues. In DNA, the CDR3 is TGTGCCAGCAGCCCCCCGGGACTAGCGGGGGGGGGGACCCAGTACTTC. This codes for CASSPPGLAGGGTQYF.

There are a few counts of this clonotype. The CDR3, as DNA: TGTGCCAGCAGCTCTGGGGGGGACACTGAAGCTTTCTTT. It encodes CASSSGGDTEAFF. The chain employs TRBV7-8 and TRBJ1-1; possible D gene TRBD1, 5 bases. Germline CDR1 SGHVS, CDR2 FQNEAQ. This CDR3 comprises 13 residues. The V end lost 4 bases, the J end lost 3 bases, and 9 bases lay between the germline ends.

This clonotype was detected once. The rearrangement joins TRBV3-1 to TRBJ1-2; D uncertain. The CDR3 totals 15 residues. V lost 1 base and J lost 13, with 22 bases in between. The germline gives CDR1 LGHDT, CDR2 YNNKEL (reference sequence). CDR3 in amino acids: CASSQGAPQESSRTF. For the CDR3, the DNA is TGTGCCAGCAGCCAAGGAGCCCCCCAAGAGTCCTCACGCACCTTC.